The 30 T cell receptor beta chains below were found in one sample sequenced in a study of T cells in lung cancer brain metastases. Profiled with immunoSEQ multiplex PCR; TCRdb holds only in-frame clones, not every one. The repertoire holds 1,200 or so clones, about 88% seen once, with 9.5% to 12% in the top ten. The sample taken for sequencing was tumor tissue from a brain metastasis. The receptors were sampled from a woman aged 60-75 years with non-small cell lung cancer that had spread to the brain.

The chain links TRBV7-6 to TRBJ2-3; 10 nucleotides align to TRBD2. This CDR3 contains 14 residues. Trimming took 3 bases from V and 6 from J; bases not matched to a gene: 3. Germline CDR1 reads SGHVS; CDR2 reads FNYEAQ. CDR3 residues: CASSFTSGIDTQYF. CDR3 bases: TGTGCCAGCAGCTTTACTAGCGGGATCGATACGCAGTATTTT.

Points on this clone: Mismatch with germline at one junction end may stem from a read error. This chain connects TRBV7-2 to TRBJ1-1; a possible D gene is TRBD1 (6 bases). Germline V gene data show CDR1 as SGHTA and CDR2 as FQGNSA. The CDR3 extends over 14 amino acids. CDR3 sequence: CASSSGGPRTEAFF. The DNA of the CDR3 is TGTGCCAGCAGCTCGGGGGGGCCCCGAACTGAAGCTTTTTTT.

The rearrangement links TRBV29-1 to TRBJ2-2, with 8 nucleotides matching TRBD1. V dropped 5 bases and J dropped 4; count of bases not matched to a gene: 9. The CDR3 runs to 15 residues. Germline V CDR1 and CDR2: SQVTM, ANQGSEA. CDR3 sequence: CSVRVTGGLTGELFF. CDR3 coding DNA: TGCAGCGTTCGGGTAACAGGGGGTCTCACCGGGGAGCTGTTTTTT.

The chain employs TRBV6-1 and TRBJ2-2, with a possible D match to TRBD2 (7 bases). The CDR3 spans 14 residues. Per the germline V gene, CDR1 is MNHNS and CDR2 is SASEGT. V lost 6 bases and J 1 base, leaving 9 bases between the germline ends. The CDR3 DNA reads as TGTGCCAGCAGGGGAGGGGGGAACACCGGGGAGCTGTTTTTT. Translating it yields CASRGGGNTGELFF.

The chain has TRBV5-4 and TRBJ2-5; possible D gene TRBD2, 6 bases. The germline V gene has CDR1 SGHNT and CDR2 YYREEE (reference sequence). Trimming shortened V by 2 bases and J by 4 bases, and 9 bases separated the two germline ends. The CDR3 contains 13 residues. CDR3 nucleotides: TGTGCCAGCAGCTTCACCGGGAGAGAGACCCAGTACTTC. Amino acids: CASSFTGRETQYF.

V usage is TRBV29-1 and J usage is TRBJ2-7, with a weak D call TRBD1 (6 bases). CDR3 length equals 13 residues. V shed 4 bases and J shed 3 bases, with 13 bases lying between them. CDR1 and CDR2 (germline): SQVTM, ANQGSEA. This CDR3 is CSVVPGHLYEQYF. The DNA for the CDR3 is TGCAGCGTTGTTCCGGGACACCTCTACGAGCAGTACTTC.

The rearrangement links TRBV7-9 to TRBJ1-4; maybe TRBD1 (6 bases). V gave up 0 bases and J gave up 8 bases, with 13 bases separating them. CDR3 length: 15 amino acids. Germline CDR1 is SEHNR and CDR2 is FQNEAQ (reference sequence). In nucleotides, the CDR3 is TGTGCCAGCAGCTTAGCTCACTATACAGGGGAAAAACTGTTTTTT. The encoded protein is CASSLAHYTGEKLFF.

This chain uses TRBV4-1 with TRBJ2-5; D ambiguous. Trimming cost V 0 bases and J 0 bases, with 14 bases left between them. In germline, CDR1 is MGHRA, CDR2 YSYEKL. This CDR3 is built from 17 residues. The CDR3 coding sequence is TGCGCCAGCAGCCAAGATCGTCTGGAGTCGTACCAAGAGACCCAGTACTTC. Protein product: CASSQDRLESYQETQYF.

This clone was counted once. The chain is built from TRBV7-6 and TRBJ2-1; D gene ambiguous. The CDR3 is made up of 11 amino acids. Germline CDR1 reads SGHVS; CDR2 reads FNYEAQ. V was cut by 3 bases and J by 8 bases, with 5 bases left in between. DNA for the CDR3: TGTGCCAGCAGCTTTGACTATGAGCAGTTCTTC. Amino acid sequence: CASSFDYEQFF.

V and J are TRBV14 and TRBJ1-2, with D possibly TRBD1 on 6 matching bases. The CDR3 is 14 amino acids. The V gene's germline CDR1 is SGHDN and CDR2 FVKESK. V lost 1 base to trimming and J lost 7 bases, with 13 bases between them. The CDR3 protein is CASSQGQAFSGYTF. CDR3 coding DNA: TGTGCCAGCAGCCAAGGACAGGCCTTCAGTGGCTACACCTTC.

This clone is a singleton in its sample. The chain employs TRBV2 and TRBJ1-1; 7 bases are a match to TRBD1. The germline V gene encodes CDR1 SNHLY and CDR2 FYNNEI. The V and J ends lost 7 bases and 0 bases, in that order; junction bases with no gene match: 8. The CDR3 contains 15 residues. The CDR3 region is CASIAEDRVNTEAFF. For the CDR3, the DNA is TGTGCCAGCATCGCAGAAGACAGGGTGAACACTGAAGCTTTCTTT.

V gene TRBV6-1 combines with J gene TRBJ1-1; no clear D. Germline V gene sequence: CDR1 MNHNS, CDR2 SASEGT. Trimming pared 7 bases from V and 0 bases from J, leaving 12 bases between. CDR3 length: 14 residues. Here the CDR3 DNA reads TGTGCCAGCAACCTTATACAGCTGAACACTGAAGCTTTCTTT. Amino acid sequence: CASNLIQLNTEAFF.

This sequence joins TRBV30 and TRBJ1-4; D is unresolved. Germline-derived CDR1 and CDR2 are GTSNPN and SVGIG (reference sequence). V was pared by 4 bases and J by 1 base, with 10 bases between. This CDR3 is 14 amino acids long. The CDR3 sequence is CAWMGRETNEKLFF. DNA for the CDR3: TGTGCCTGGATGGGGAGGGAAACTAATGAAAAACTGTTTTTT.

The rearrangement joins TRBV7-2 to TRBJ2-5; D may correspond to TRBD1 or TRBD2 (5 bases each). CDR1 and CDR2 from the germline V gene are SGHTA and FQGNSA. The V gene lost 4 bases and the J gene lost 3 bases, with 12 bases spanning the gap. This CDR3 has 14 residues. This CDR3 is CASSSRDGEETQYF. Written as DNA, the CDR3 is TGTGCCAGCAGCTCAAGGGACGGGGAAGAGACCCAGTACTTC.

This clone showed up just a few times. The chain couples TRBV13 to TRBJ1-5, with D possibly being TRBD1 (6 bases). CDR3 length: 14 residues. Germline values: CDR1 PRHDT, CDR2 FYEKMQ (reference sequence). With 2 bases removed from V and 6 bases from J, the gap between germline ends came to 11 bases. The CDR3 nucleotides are TGTGCCAGCAGCTTACAGGGGTCGGGTCAGCCCCAGCATTTT. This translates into CASSLQGSGQPQHF.

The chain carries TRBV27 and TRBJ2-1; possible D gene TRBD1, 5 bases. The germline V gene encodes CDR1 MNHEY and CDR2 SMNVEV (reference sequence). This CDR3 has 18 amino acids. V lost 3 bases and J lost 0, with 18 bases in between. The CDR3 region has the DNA TGTGCCAGCAGTTTCCCCCCCGACAGACGAAGCTCCTACAATGAGCAGTTCTTC. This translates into CASSFPPDRRSSYNEQFF.

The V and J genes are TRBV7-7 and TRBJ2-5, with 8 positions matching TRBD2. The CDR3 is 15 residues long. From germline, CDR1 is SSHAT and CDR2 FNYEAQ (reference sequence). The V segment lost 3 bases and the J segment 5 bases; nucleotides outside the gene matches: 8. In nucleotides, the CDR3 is TGTGCCAGCAGCTTGTCCGGGAGGGCCGGGGAGACCCAGTACTTC. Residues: CASSLSGRAGETQYF.

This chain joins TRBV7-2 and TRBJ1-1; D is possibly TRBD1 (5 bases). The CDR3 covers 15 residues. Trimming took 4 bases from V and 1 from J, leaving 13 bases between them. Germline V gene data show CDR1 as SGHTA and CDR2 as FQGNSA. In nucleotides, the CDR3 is TGTGCCAGCAGCTCCAGGGTGACCCGGAACACTGAAGCTTTCTTT. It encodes CASSSRVTRNTEAFF.

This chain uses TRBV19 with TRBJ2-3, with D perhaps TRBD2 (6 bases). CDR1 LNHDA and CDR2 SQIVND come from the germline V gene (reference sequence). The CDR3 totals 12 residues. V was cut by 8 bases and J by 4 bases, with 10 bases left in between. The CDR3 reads CASGPGADTQYF. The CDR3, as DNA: TGTGCCAGTGGCCCGGGGGCAGATACGCAGTATTTT. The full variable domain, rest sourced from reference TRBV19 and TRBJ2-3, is DGGITQSPKYLFRKEGQNVTLSCEQNLNHDAMYWYRQDPGQGLRLIYYSQIVNDFQKGDIAEGYSVSREKKESFPLTVTSAQKNPTAFYLCASGPGADTQYFGPGTRLTVL.

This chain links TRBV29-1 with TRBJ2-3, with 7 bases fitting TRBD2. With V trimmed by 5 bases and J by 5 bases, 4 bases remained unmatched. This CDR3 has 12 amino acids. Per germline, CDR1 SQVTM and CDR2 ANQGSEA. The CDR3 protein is CSVLRGEDTQYF. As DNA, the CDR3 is TGCAGCGTTCTCCGGGGGGAAGATACGCAGTATTTT.

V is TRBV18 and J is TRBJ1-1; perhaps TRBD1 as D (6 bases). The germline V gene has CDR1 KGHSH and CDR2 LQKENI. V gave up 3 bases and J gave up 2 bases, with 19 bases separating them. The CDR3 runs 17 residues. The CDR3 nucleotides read TGTGCCAGCTCACCGGGGATAGGACAGACCTTAAACACTGAAGCTTTCTTT. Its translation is CASSPGIGQTLNTEAFF.

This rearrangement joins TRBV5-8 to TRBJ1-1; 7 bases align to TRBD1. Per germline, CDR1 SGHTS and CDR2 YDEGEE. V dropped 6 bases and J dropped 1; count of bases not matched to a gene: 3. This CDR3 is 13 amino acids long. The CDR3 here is CASTRGRNTEAFF. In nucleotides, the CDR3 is TGTGCCAGCACCAGGGGGAGGAACACTGAAGCTTTCTTT.

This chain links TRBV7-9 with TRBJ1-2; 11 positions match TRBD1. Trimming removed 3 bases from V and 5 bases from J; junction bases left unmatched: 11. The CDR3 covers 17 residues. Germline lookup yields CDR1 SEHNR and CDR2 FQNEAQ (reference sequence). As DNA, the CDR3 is TGTGCCAGCAGCTTGGGGGGGACAGGGGGGATCACTTATGGCTACACCTTC. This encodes CASSLGGTGGITYGYTF.

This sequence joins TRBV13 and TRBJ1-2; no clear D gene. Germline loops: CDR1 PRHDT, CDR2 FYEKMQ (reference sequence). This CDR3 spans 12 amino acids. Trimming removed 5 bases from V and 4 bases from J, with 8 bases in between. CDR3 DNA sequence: TGTGCCAGCAGCGGAAACAGCTATGGCTACACCTTC. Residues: CASSGNSYGYTF. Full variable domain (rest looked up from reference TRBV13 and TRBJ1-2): AAGVIQSPRHLIKEKRETATLKCYPIPRHDTVYWYQQGPGQDPQFLISFYEKMQSDKGSIPDRFSAQQFSDYHSELNMSSLELGDSALYFCASSGNSYGYTFGSGTRLTVV.

The CDR3 DNA is TGTGCCAGCAGCCCACCTTCGGGGGGGCCAACCGGGGAGCTGTTTTTT. Translation gives CASSPPSGGPTGELFF. The chain is built from TRBV5-4 and TRBJ2-2; TRBD2 aligns across 8 bases. CDR3 length equals 16 residues. The germline V gene has CDR1 SGHNT and CDR2 YYREEE (reference sequence). The junction had 10 bases not matched to a gene; V was cut back by 4 bases and J by 5 bases.

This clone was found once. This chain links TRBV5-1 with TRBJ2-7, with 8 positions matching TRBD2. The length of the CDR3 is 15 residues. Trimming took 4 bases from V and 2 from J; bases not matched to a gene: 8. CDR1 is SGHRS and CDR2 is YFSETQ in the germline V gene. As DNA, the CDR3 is TGCGCCAGCAGCCGGGGGGGTGAGGGTCCCTACGAGCAGTACTTC. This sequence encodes CASSRGGEGPYEQYF.

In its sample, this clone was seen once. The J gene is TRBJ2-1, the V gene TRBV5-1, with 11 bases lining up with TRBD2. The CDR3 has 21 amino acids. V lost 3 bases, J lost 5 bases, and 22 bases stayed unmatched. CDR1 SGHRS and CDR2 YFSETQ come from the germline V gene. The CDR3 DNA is TGCGCCAGCAGCTCGCTCGGACTGGTCCCGGGACTAGCGGTAACCAACAATGAGCAGTTCTTC. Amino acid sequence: CASSSLGLVPGLAVTNNEQFF.

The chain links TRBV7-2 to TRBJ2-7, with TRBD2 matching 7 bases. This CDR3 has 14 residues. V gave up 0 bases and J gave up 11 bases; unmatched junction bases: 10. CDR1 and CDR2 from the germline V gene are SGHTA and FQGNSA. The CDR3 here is CASSLASGGRAKYF. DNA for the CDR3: TGTGCCAGCAGCTTAGCGTCGGGGGGTCGCGCAAAGTACTTC.

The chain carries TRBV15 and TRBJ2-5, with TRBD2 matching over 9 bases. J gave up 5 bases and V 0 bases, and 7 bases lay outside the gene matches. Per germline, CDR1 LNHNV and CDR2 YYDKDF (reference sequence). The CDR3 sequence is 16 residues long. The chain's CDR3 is CATSRDRRGGSETQYF. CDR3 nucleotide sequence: TGTGCCACCAGCAGAGATCGGCGGGGGGGCTCGGAGACCCAGTACTTC.

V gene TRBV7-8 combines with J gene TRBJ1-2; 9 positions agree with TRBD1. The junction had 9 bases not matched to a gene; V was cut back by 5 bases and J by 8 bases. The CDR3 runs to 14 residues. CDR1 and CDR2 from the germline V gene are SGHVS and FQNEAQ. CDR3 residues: CASSNTGGGRGYTF. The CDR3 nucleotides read TGTGCCAGCAGCAATACAGGGGGCGGTCGGGGCTACACCTTC. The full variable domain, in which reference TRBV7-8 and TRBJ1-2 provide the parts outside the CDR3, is GAGVSQSPRYKVAKRGQDVALRCDPISGHVSLFWYQQALGQGPEFLTYFQNEAQLDKSGLPSDRFFAERPEGSVSTLKIQRTQQEDSAVYLCASSNTGGGRGYTFGSGTRLTVV.